Listed below are T cell receptor beta chains from one sample, sequenced in a study of blood T cell repertoires in COVID-19. The table came from immunoSEQ multiplex PCR; TCRdb's copy has only in-frame clones and leaves some out. The table shows about 140,000 clones, with about 77% occurring only once. Material: peripheral blood. The receptors come from a woman in her 50s with active or convalescent COVID-19. Each CDR3 is given with its conserved first and last residue. A D gene is named only where the DNA matches it firmly. Clone sizes are given selectively: once, few, many, or a class where the clone is expanded.

clone size	J gene	V gene	D gene	CDR3 DNA	CDR3 protein
few	TRBJ2-7	TRBV9	.	TGTGCCAGCAGCGTAGAGATCCGAGACGAGCAGTACTTC	CASSVEIRDEQYF
.	TRBJ2-1	TRBV6-1	TRBD2	TGTGCCAGCAGTGAAGCAGTGGGACTAGCGGCCCGGGAGCAGTTCTTC	CASSEAVGLAAREQFF
once	TRBJ2-1	TRBV4-2	.	TGTGCCAGCAGCCAAGAGAGTGAAGCGTACAATGAGCAGTTCTTC	CASSQESEAYNEQFF
.	TRBJ1-2	TRBV5-8	.	TGTGCCAGCAGCCTGGACGTAGACTATGGCTACACCTTC	CASSLDVDYGYTF
.	TRBJ2-1	TRBV7-9	TRBD2	TGTGCCAGCAGCTTAGCGCGGCCCGGACTAGCGGGAGCCCATGAGCAGTTCTTC	CASSLARPGLAGAHEQFF
once	TRBJ2-7	TRBV6-2/TRBV6-3	.	TGTGCCAGCAGTTCCCCGACTTGGTCCTCCTACGAGCAGTACTTC	CASSSPTWSSYEQYF
.	TRBJ1-2	TRBV28	.	TGTGCCAGCAGCCGTCAGGGGTTGAACTATGGCTACACCTTC	CASSRQGLNYGYTF
.	TRBJ2-2	TRBV28	TRBD2	TGTGCCAGCACACTCAGCGGGAGGGCGACCGGGGAGCTGTTTTTT	CASTLSGRATGELFF
.	TRBJ1-2	TRBV28	TRBD1	TGTGCCAGCAGAAACAGGGGAGCTAACTATGGCTACACCTTC	CASRNRGANYGYTF
.	TRBJ2-2	TRBV4-1	TRBD2	TGCGCCAGCAGCCAACTAGCGGGAGAAACCGGGGAGCTGTTTTTT	CASSQLAGETGELFF
.	TRBJ2-3	TRBV3-1/TRBV3-2	.	TGTGCCAGCAGGGGACAAGCCACAGATACGCAGTATTTT	CASRGQATDTQYF
once	TRBJ1-6	TRBV9	TRBD1	TGTGCCAGCAGCGTAGCTGCAGGGGGCCGTTCACCCCTCCACTTT	CASSVAAGGRSPLHF
.	TRBJ2-5	TRBV4-1	TRBD2	TGCGCCAGCAGCCAAGATCTGCGGGGGGGGTCAAAAGAGACCCAGTACTTC	CASSQDLRGGSKETQYF
.	TRBJ2-4	TRBV5-4	TRBD2	TGTGCCAGCAGCCGGGGGGGTGACGTCTCCAAAAACATTCAGTACTTC	CASSRGGDVSKNIQYF
once	TRBJ2-1	TRBV5-6	TRBD2	TGTGCCAGCAGCCCCAGCGGGAGGAGGTACAATGAGCAGTTCTTC	CASSPSGRRYNEQFF
.	TRBJ2-5	TRBV7-2	.	TGTGCCAGCAGCCCTCACCGACACAACAGCCAAGAGACCCAGTACTTC	CASSPHRHNSQETQYF
.	TRBJ2-3	TRBV7-3	.	TGTGCCAGCAGCCCCAAACCACAACGCACAGATACGCAGTATTTT	CASSPKPQRTDTQYF
once	TRBJ1-1	TRBV30	TRBD1	TGTGCCTGCCCACAAATAGGACAGGCGAACACTGAAGCTTTCTTT	CACPQIGQANTEAFF
few	TRBJ2-1	TRBV6-5	TRBD2	TGTGCCAGCAGTTCCGCCGGGACTAGCGGGTTTGAGCAGTTCTTC	CASSSAGTSGFEQFF
.	TRBJ1-1	TRBV14	TRBD1	TGTGCCAGCAGCCACCTCCCAGGGGGCAAGGGTGAAGCTTTCTTT	CASSHLPGGKGEAFF
.	TRBJ1-1	TRBV7-2	.	TGTGCCAGCAGCTTCGGGTTTGTGAACACTGAAGCTTTCTTT	CASSFGFVNTEAFF
few	TRBJ1-5	TRBV19	TRBD1	TGTGCCAGTTCCGACAGGGAAGGACAGCCCCAGCATTTT	CASSDREGQPQHF
.	TRBJ2-7	TRBV25-1	.	TGTGCCAGCAGTGAGCAGGGGGGCGCCTACGAGCAGTACTTC	CASSEQGGAYEQYF
.	TRBJ2-1	TRBV4-3	TRBD2	TGCGCCAGCAGCCAAGAGCGGGAGGGCCCCTACAATGAGCAGTTCTTC	CASSQEREGPYNEQFF
.	TRBJ2-7	TRBV11-2	.	TGTGCCAGCAGCTTAGGTCCTCAGTCCTACGAGCAGTACTTC	CASSLGPQSYEQYF
.	TRBJ1-2	TRBV19	.	TGTGCCAGTAGTATAGGAGGAAGCTATGGCTACACCTTC	CASSIGGSYGYTF
.	TRBJ2-7	TRBV5-4	.	TGTGCCAGCAGCCCCAGCGGGTCCTCCTACGAGCAGTACTTC	CASSPSGSSYEQYF
.	TRBJ2-5	TRBV7-6	.	TGTGCCAGCAGCTCCCCAGGGGGGTCTAGCCGGGGGGAGACCCAGTACTTC	CASSSPGGSSRGETQYF
.	TRBJ2-1	TRBV15	TRBD1	TGTGCCACCAGCAGGGACAGGGGGTCCAATGAGCAGTTCTTC	CATSRDRGSNEQFF
once	TRBJ1-2	TRBV19	.	TGTGCCAGTAGTATACAGGGGCGGTATGGCTACACCTTC	CASSIQGRYGYTF
.	TRBJ2-5	TRBV6-1	TRBD1	TGTGCCAGCAGTGAGGGGACAGCGCCCCAGGTCCAGTACTTC	CASSEGTAPQVQYF
.	TRBJ1-3	TRBV7-2	.	TGTGCCAGCAGTTCGGACGGACTAATCTCTGGAAACACCATATATTTT	CASSSDGLISGNTIYF
.	TRBJ1-5	TRBV6-2/TRBV6-3	.	TGTGCCAGCAGTTACGGAGGAAAAAATCAGCCCCAGCATTTT	CASSYGGKNQPQHF
.	TRBJ1-6	TRBV11-2	.	TGTGCCAGCAGCCTCCTAGATAATTCACCCCTCCACTTT	CASSLLDNSPLHF
.	TRBJ1-2	TRBV30	TRBD1	TGTGCCTGGAGTGTACGGGGCAGGGGGCACACTAACTATGGCTACACCTTC	CAWSVRGRGHTNYGYTF
many	TRBJ1-1	TRBV5-1	.	TGCGCCAGCAGCTTGAGGTCGGGAGCTTTCTTT	CASSLRSGAFF
few	TRBJ1-1	TRBV5-1	TRBD1	TGCGCCAGCAGCCCCAACAGGGGGCAAGTTGGTACTGAAGCTTTCTTT	CASSPNRGQVGTEAFF
few	TRBJ1-1	TRBV29-1	TRBD1	TGCAGCGTTCCGGGACAGCATGAAGCTTTCTTT	CSVPGQHEAFF
once	TRBJ2-2	TRBV3-1/TRBV3-2	.	TGTGCCAGCAGCCAAGTACGGGGCGGGGAGCTGTTTTTT	CASSQVRGGELFF
once	TRBJ1-2	TRBV19	TRBD1	TGTGCCAGTAGTTCCGACAGGGGACGCGGCTACACCTTC	CASSSDRGRGYTF
.	TRBJ1-5	TRBV19	.	TGTGCCAGTAGTATAGGAGGGCAGTTCCGCAATCAGCCCCAGCATTTT	CASSIGGQFRNQPQHF
.	TRBJ2-2	TRBV9	TRBD2	TGTGCCAGCAGCGCCACTGTGGCTAGCGGGAGTGGGGAGCTGTTTTTT	CASSATVASGSGELFF
.	TRBJ2-1	TRBV11-3	TRBD1	TGTGCCAGCAGCTTAGTGGGACAGGGAACCGGCAATGAGCAGTTCTTC	CASSLVGQGTGNEQFF
.	TRBJ2-3	TRBV5-4	.	TGTGCCAGCAGCTTGTCTTTCTCCTCGAGCACAGATACGCAGTATTTT	CASSLSFSSSTDTQYF
.	TRBJ2-1	TRBV6-5	TRBD2	TGTGCCAGCTCAGGGACTAGGGTCCGGAATGAGCAGTTCTTC	CASSGTRVRNEQFF
.	TRBJ2-1	TRBV7-3	TRBD1	TGTGCCAGCAGCTTCTCACGCGGACAGGGTTGGTTCTTC	CASSFSRGQGWFF
.	TRBJ2-7	TRBV3-1/TRBV3-2	.	TGTGCCAGCAGCCAGGCAGGGCGCGAGCAGTACTTC	CASSQAGREQYF
once	TRBJ1-4	TRBV21-1	.	TGTGCCAGCAGCAAGACGCCAGGGGTTCAGCCAACAGAAAAACTGTTTTTT	CASSKTPGVQPTEKLFF
few	TRBJ2-1	TRBV11-3	TRBD1	TGTGCCAGCAGCTTATCATATGGTTTTATGGGACAGGGGTTCAATGAGCAGTTCTTC	CASSLSYGFMGQGFNEQFF
once	TRBJ1-5	TRBV6-5	.	TGTGCCAGCAGTCGACAGAATAGCAATCAGCCCCAGCATTTT	CASSRQNSNQPQHF